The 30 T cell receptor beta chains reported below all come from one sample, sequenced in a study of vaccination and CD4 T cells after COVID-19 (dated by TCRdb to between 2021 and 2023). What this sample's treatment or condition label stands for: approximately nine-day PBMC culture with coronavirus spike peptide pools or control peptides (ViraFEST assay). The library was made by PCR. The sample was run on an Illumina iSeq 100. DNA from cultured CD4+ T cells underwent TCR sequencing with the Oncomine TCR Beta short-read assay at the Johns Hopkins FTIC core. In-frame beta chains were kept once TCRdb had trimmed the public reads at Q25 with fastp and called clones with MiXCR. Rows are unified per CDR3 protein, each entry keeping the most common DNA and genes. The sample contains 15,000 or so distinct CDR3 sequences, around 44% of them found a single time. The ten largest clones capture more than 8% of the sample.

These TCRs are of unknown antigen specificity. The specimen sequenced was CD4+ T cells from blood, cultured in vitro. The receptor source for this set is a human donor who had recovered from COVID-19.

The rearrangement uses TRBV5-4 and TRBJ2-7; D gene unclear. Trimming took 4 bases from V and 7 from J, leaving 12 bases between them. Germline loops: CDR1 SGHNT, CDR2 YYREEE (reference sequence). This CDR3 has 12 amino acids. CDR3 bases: TGTGCCAGCAGCGGTCTCCTTGGTGAGCAGTACTTC. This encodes CASSGLLGEQYF.

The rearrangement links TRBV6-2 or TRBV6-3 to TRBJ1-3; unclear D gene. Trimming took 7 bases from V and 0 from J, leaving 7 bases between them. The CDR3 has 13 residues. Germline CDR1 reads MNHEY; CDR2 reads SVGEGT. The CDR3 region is CASKRDSGNTIYF. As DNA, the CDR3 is TGTGCCAGCAAGAGGGACTCTGGAAACACCATATATTTT.

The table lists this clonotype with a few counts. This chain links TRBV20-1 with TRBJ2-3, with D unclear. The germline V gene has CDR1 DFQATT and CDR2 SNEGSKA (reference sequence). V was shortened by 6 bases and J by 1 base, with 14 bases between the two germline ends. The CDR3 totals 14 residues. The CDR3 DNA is TGCAGTGCCAAATTTGGCTTTGGCACAGATACGCAGTATTTT. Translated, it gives CSAKFGFGTDTQYF.

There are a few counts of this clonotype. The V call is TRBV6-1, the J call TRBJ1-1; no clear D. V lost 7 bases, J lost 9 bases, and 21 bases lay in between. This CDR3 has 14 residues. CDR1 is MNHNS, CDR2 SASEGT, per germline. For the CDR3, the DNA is TGTGCCAGCACCGAAACTGTCCAAACGTGGCAAGCTTTCTTT. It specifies CASTETVQTWQAFF.

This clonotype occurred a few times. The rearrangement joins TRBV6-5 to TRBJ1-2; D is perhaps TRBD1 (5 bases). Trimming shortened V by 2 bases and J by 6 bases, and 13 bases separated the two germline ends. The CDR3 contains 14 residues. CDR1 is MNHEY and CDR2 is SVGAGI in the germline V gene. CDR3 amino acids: CASSYLVGVHGYTF. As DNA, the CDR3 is TGTGCCAGCAGTTACCTGGTGGGGGTTCATGGCTACACCTTC.

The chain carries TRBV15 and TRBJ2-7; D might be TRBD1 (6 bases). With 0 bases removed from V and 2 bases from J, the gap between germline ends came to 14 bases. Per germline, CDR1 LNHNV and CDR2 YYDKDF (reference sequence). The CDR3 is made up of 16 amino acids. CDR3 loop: CATSRDPNRVAYEQYF. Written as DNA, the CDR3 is TGTGCCACCAGCAGAGACCCCAACAGGGTGGCCTACGAGCAGTACTTC. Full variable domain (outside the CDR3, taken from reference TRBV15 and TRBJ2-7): DAMVIQNPRYQVTQFGKPVTLSCSQTLNHNVMYWYQQKSSQAPKLLFHYYDKDFNNEADTPDNFQSRRPNTSFCFLDIRSPGLGDTAMYLCATSRDPNRVAYEQYFGPGTRLTVT.

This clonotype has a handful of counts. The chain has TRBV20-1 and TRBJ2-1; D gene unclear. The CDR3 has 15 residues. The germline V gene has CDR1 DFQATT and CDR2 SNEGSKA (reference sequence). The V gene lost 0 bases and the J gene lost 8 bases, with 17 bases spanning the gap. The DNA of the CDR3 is TGCAGTGCTAGAGACGGGTCAAAGTTAGGCGATGAGCAGTTCTTC. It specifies CSARDGSKLGDEQFF.

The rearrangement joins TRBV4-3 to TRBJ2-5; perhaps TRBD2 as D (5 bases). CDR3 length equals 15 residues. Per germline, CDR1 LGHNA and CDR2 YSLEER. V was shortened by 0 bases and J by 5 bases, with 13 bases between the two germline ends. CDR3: CASSQDTGSGETQYF. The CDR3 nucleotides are TGCGCCAGCAGCCAAGATACGGGATCTGGGGAGACCCAGTACTTC.

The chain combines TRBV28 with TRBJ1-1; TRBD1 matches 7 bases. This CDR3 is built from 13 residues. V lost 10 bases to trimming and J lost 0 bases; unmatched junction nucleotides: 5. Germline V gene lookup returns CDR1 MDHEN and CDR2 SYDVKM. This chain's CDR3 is CAITGQLNTEAFF. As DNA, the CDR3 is TGTGCCATTACGGGACAGCTGAACACTGAAGCTTTCTTT. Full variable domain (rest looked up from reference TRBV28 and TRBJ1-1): DVKVTQSSRYLVKRTGEKVFLECVQDMDHENMFWYRQDPGLGLRLIYFSYDVKMKEKGDIPEGYSVSREKKERFSLILESASTNQTSMYLCAITGQLNTEAFFGQGTRLTVV.

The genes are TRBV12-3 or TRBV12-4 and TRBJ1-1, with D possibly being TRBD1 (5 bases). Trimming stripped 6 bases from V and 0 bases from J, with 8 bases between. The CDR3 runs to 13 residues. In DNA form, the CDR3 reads TGTGCCAGCAGCTCGGGGGTGAACACTGAAGCTTTCTTT. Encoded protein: CASSSGVNTEAFF.

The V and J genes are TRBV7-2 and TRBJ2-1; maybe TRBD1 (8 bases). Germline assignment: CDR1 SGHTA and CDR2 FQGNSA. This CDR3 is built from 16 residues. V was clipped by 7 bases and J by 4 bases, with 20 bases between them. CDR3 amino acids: CASTRNYRGGYNEQFF. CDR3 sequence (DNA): TGTGCCAGCACCCGAAATTACAGGGGGGGTTACAATGAGCAGTTCTTC.

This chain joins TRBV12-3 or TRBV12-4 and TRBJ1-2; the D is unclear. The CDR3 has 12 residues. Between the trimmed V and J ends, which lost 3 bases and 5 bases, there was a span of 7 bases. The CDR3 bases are TGTGCCAGCAGTTTGCTAAAGTATGGCTACACCTTC. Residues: CASSLLKYGYTF.

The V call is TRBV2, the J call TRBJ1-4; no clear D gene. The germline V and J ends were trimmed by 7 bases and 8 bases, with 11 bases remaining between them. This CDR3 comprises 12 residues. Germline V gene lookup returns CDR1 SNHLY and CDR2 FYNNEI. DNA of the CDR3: TGTGCCAGCAATACCAATTCGGAAAAACTGTTTTTT. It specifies CASNTNSEKLFF.

CDR3 nucleotide sequence: TGCGCCAGCAGCCAAGGGGGACTAGCGGGAGGGCCGACAGATACGCAGTATTTT. It encodes CASSQGGLAGGPTDTQYF. J is TRBJ2-3 and V is TRBV4-1; 16 nucleotides line up with TRBD2. V trimming: 1 base; J trimming: 3 bases; junction bases outside the gene matches: 4. This CDR3 is 18 amino acids long. Germline CDR1 is MGHRA and CDR2 is YSYEKL.

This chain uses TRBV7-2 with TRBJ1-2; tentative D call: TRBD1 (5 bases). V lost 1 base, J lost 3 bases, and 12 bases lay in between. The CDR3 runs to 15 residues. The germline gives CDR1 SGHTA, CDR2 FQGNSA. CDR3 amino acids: CASSLGTGVDYGYTF. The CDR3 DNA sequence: TGTGCCAGCAGCTTAGGGACGGGGGTCGACTATGGCTACACCTTC.

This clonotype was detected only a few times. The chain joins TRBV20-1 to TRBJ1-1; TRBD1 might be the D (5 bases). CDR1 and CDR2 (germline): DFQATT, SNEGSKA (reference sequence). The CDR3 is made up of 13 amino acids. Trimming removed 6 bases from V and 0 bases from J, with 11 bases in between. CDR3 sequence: CSAPQDLNTEAFF. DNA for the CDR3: TGCAGTGCACCACAGGATTTGAACACTGAAGCTTTCTTT.

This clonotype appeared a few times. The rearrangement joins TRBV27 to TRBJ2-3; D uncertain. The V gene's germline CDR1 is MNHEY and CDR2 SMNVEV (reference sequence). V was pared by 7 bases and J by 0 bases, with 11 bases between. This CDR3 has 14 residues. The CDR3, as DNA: TGTGCCAGCACCCCGACGGATAGCACAGATACGCAGTATTTT. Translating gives CASTPTDSTDTQYF.

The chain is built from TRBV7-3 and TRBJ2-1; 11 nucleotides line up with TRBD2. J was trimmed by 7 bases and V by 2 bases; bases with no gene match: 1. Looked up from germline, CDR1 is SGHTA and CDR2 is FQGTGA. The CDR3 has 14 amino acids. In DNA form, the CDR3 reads TGTGCCAGCAGCTTAGTAGCGGGAGGGAATGAGCAGTTCTTC. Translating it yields CASSLVAGGNEQFF.

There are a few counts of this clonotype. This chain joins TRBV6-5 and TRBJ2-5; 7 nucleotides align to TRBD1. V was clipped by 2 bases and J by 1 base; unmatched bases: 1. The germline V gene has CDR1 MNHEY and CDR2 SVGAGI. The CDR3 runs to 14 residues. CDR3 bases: TGTGCCAGCAGTTACCGACAGGGCCAAGAGACCCAGTACTTC. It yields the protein CASSYRQGQETQYF.

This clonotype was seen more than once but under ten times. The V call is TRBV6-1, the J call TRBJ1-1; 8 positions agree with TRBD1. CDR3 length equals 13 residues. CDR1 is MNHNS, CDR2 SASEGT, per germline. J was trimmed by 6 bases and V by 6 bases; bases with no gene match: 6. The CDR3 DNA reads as TGTGCCAGCAGCGCAGGGGGCGCCGCTGAAGCTTTCTTT. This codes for CASSAGGAAEAFF.

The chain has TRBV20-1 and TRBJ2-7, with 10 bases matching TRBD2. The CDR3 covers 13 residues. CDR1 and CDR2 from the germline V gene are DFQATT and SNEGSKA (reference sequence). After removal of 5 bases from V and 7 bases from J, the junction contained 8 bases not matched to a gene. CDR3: CSAGSTSGQEQYF. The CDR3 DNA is TGCAGTGCTGGCTCGACTAGCGGGCAGGAGCAGTACTTC.

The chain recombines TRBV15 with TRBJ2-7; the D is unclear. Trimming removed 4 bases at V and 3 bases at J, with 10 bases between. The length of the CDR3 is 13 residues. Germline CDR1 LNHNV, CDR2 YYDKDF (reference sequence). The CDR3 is CATSTSLIYEQYF. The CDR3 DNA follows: TGTGCCACCAGCACCAGCCTGATCTACGAGCAGTACTTC.

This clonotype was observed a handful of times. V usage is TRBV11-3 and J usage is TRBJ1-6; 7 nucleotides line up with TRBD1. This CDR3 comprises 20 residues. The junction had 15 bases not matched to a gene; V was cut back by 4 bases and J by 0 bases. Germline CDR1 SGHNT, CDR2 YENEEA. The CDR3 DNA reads TGTGCCAGCAGCTCACCGGGACAGACGGCTCCGAGCTCCTATAATTCACCCCTCCACTTT. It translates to CASSSPGQTAPSSYNSPLHF.

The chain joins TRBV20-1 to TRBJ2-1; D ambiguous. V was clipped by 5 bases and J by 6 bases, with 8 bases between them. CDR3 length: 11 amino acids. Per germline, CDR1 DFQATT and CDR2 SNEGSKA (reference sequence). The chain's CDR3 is CSAPYRNEQFF. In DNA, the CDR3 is TGCAGTGCTCCCTACCGCAATGAGCAGTTCTTC.

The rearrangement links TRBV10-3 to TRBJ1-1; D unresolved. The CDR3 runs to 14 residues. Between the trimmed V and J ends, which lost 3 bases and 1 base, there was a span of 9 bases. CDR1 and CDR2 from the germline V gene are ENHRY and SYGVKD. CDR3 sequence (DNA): TGTGCCATCAGTGAAGGGCCGAGGAACACTGAAGCTTTCTTT. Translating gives CAISEGPRNTEAFF.

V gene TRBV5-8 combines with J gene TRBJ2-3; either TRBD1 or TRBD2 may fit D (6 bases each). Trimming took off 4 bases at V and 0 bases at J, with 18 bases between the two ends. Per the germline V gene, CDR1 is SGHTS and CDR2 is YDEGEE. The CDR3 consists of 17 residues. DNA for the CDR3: TGTGCCAGCAGCAGGGGGGTAGGGGTGAGAAGCACAGATACGCAGTATTTT. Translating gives CASSRGVGVRSTDTQYF.

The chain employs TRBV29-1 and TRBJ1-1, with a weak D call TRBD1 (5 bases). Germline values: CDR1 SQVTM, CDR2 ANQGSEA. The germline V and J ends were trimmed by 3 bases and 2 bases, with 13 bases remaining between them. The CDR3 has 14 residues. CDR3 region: CSVDSFGANTEAFF. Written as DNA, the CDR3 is TGCAGCGTTGATTCTTTCGGGGCAAACACTGAAGCTTTCTTT.

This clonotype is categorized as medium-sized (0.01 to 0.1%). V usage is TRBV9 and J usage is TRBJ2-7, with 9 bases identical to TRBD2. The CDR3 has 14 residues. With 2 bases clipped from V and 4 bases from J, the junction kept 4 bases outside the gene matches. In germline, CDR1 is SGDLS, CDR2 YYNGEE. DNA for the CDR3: TGTGCCAGCAGCGTCAATAGCGGGGGTTACGAGCAGTACTTC. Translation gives CASSVNSGGYEQYF.

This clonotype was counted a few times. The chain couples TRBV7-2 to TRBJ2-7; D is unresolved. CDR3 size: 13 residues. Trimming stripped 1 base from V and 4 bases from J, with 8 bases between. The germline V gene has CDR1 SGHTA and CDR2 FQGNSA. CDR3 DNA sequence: TGTGCCAGCAGCTTAGTTGCCGGGTACGAGCAGTACTTC. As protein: CASSLVAGYEQYF.

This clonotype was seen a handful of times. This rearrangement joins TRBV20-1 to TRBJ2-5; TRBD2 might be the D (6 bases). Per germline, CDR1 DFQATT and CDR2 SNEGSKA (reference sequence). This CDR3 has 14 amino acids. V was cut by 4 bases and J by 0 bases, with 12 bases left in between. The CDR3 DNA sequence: TGCAGTGCTACCCGACTAGGTTACCAAGAGACCCAGTACTTC. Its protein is CSATRLGYQETQYF.